This is a list of T cell receptor beta chains from one sample in a study of shared clonotypes between healthy human individuals. The protocol was immunoSEQ multiplex PCR, while the TCRdb copy is restricted to in-frame clones and leaves out a portion. This table has more than 400,000 clones, approximately 81% appearing once. Sequenced input: PBMCs. These receptors were taken from a woman aged 40 to 50 in good health. Some clones in this sample may be carry-over from other donors' samples. The CDR3 runs from the conserved cysteine through the conserved F or W. D genes are given only for firm matches.

D gene: .; V gene: TRBV7-2; J gene: TRBJ2-7; CDR3 protein: CASSFFSSAAGNEQYF
D gene: .; V gene: TRBV5-6; J gene: TRBJ2-7; CDR3 protein: CASSSRGYHEQYF
D gene: .; V gene: TRBV18; J gene: TRBJ1-3; CDR3 protein: CASSPIDSLGGNTIYF
D gene: TRBD2; V gene: TRBV7-6; J gene: TRBJ2-5; CDR3 protein: CASSSGLAGDEETQYF
D gene: .; V gene: TRBV28; J gene: TRBJ1-5; CDR3 protein: CASSLAADSYNQPQHF
D gene: .; V gene: TRBV2; J gene: TRBJ2-1; CDR3 protein: CASSEIGGSYNEQFF
D gene: TRBD1; V gene: TRBV7-3; J gene: TRBJ1-2; CDR3 protein: CASSYDRGTFYGYTF
D gene: TRBD2; V gene: TRBV27; J gene: TRBJ2-2; CDR3 protein: CASSKGLAGGNTGELFF
D gene: .; V gene: TRBV30; J gene: TRBJ2-2; CDR3 protein: CAWGLVTGELFF
D gene: TRBD1; V gene: TRBV5-1; J gene: TRBJ2-5; CDR3 protein: CASSLGTGPETQYF
D gene: .; V gene: TRBV7-2; J gene: TRBJ2-5; CDR3 protein: CASSLDRYQETQYF
D gene: TRBD2; V gene: TRBV7-2; J gene: TRBJ2-1; CDR3 protein: CASSLQLAGGGNEQFF
D gene: .; V gene: TRBV2; J gene: TRBJ1-1; CDR3 protein: CASSEEGNTEAFF
D gene: .; V gene: TRBV7-9; J gene: TRBJ2-1; CDR3 protein: CASSRQRPPLYNEQFF
D gene: TRBD2; V gene: TRBV9; J gene: TRBJ2-5; CDR3 protein: CASSYRTSGIETQYF
D gene: .; V gene: TRBV5-1; J gene: TRBJ2-3; CDR3 protein: CASSSGTPDDTQYF
D gene: TRBD2; V gene: TRBV27; J gene: TRBJ2-1; CDR3 protein: CASSFSGNYNEQFF
D gene: .; V gene: TRBV18; J gene: TRBJ2-4; CDR3 protein: CASSGPGDIQYF
D gene: .; V gene: TRBV5-6; J gene: TRBJ2-1; CDR3 protein: CASSFWGSSYNEQFF
D gene: TRBD2; V gene: TRBV4-1; J gene: TRBJ2-3; CDR3 protein: CASSQERTSGPTDTQYF
D gene: .; V gene: TRBV28; J gene: TRBJ1-2; CDR3 protein: CASSPLQQGAGGYTF
D gene: TRBD1; V gene: TRBV7-2; J gene: TRBJ2-7; CDR3 protein: CASSLRDRGHSYEQYF
D gene: TRBD2; V gene: TRBV27; J gene: TRBJ2-5; CDR3 protein: CASSLGREETQYF
D gene: .; V gene: TRBV6-4; J gene: TRBJ2-3; CDR3 protein: CASSDSDGSGTDTQYF
D gene: TRBD1; V gene: TRBV5-6; J gene: TRBJ2-7; CDR3 protein: CASSTGTGMGLGFF
D gene: TRBD2; V gene: TRBV7-2; J gene: TRBJ2-3; CDR3 protein: CASSLGTSPDTQYF
D gene: .; V gene: TRBV25-1; J gene: TRBJ1-1; CDR3 protein: CASSEYSPGYGTEAFF
D gene: TRBD2; V gene: TRBV11-2; J gene: TRBJ2-1; CDR3 protein: CASSLGASGTYEQFF
D gene: .; V gene: TRBV15; J gene: TRBJ1-4; CDR3 protein: CATSRDGGSGRVNEKLFF
D gene: .; V gene: TRBV6-5; J gene: TRBJ2-7; CDR3 protein: CASSPGRWIEQYF
D gene: .; V gene: TRBV21-1; J gene: TRBJ2-2; CDR3 protein: CASSRTGGEVRNTGELFF
D gene: .; V gene: TRBV21-1; J gene: TRBJ2-7; CDR3 protein: CASGARDRGRYEQYF
D gene: .; V gene: TRBV28; J gene: TRBJ1-2; CDR3 protein: CASNSDYGYTF
D gene: .; V gene: TRBV2; J gene: TRBJ2-3; CDR3 protein: CASLTILADTQYF
D gene: .; V gene: TRBV18; J gene: TRBJ1-2; CDR3 protein: CASSPPSGRDYGYTF
D gene: TRBD2; V gene: TRBV10-2; J gene: TRBJ2-7; CDR3 protein: CASSGPTSGNYEQYF
D gene: .; V gene: TRBV4-2; J gene: TRBJ2-7; CDR3 protein: CASSQAGTDSYEQYF
D gene: .; V gene: TRBV4-2; J gene: TRBJ1-5; CDR3 protein: CASSQVGGNNQPQHF
D gene: .; V gene: TRBV18; J gene: TRBJ2-3; CDR3 protein: CASSPPSARSDTQYF
D gene: .; V gene: TRBV7-9; J gene: TRBJ1-3; CDR3 protein: CASSFIPAAGNTIYF
D gene: TRBD2; V gene: TRBV30; J gene: TRBJ2-1; CDR3 protein: CAWAVAGAYNEQFF
D gene: TRBD2; V gene: TRBV9; J gene: TRBJ2-3; CDR3 protein: CASSVALAGSTDTQYF
D gene: .; V gene: TRBV12-5; J gene: TRBJ2-7; CDR3 protein: CASGLSLGGQSSYEQYF
D gene: TRBD1; V gene: TRBV15; J gene: TRBJ2-6; CDR3 protein: CATSRGDSSGANVLTF
D gene: TRBD1; V gene: TRBV7-8; J gene: TRBJ1-2; CDR3 protein: CASSSGTGSNNYGYTF
D gene: .; V gene: TRBV7-2; J gene: TRBJ2-7; CDR3 protein: CASSLGWGLQAYEQYF
D gene: .; V gene: TRBV15; J gene: TRBJ2-7; CDR3 protein: CATSSGGYEQYF
D gene: .; V gene: TRBV19; J gene: TRBJ2-7; CDR3 protein: CASSPPGAYLYEQYF
D gene: .; V gene: TRBV2; J gene: TRBJ2-1; CDR3 protein: CASVWGNEQFF
D gene: TRBD2; V gene: TRBV6-5; J gene: TRBJ2-1; CDR3 protein: CASSPNTSGLRFF
D gene: TRBD2; V gene: TRBV5-6; J gene: TRBJ2-1; CDR3 protein: CASSLAGSGRNNEQFF
D gene: .; V gene: TRBV4-3; J gene: TRBJ1-3; CDR3 protein: CASSQDLLGSGNTIYF
D gene: .; V gene: TRBV19; J gene: TRBJ1-1; CDR3 protein: CASRGLVGAFF
D gene: .; V gene: TRBV7-3; J gene: TRBJ2-2; CDR3 protein: CASSFLVGTGELFF
D gene: .; V gene: TRBV1; J gene: TRBJ1-1; CDR3 protein: CTSSQEDRENTEALF
D gene: .; V gene: TRBV14; J gene: TRBJ2-3; CDR3 protein: CASSPRWTTDTQYF